The rows below give T cell receptor beta chains drawn from one sample of a study of blood T cell repertoires in COVID-19. The data were produced by immunoSEQ multiplex PCR, yet TCRdb's version contains in-frame clones alone and is incomplete. The sample has some 190,000 clones, more than 80% seen once. Material for sequencing was peripheral blood. Receptor source: a woman aged 60 to 75 with acute or convalescent COVID-19. Both conserved end residues are part of each CDR3. The D gene is left open where the match is weak. Clone size is given for some rows only: seen once, a few or many times, or a class if the clone is expanded.

J: TRBJ2-2; size: -; D: TRBD1; V: TRBV9; DNA: TGTGCCAGCAGCGTAGGGGGACAGTACACCGGGGAGCTGTTTTTT; CDR3: CASSVGGQYTGELFF
J: TRBJ1-1; size: few; D: -; V: TRBV3-1/TRBV3-2; DNA: TGTGCCAGCAGCATCGGACAGAACGCTGAAGCTTTCTTT; CDR3: CASSIGQNAEAFF
J: TRBJ1-3; size: -; D: -; V: TRBV5-6; DNA: TGTGCCAGCAGCTTGGCCGGAACAGCTGGAAACACCATATATTTT; CDR3: CASSLAGTAGNTIYF
J: TRBJ2-1; size: -; D: -; V: TRBV7-9; DNA: TGTGCCAGCAGCTGGGACTTAATAAATGAGCAGTTCTTC; CDR3: CASSWDLINEQFF
J: TRBJ2-1; size: -; D: TRBD2; V: TRBV19; DNA: TGTGCCAGTAGTATCCGGCTAGCGGGAGGGTCCTACAATGAGCAGTTCTTC; CDR3: CASSIRLAGGSYNEQFF
J: TRBJ2-3; size: -; D: TRBD2; V: TRBV24-1; DNA: TGTGCCACCAGTGATTCGGGACTAGCGGGCAAGCAAGGACGCACAGATACGCAGTATTTT; CDR3: CATSDSGLAGKQGRTDTQYF
J: TRBJ1-3; size: -; D: -; V: TRBV29-1; DNA: TGCAGCGTGTGGGAGCACCCCTCTGGAAACACCATATATTTT; CDR3: CSVWEHPSGNTIYF
J: TRBJ1-1; size: -; D: -; V: TRBV5-1; DNA: TGCGCCAGCAGCTTGGCCGGGAATCTTAACACTGAAGCTTTCTTT; CDR3: CASSLAGNLNTEAFF
J: TRBJ1-3; size: -; D: -; V: TRBV28; DNA: TGTGCCAGCAGTTTATGGGGTCGCGGTTCTGGAAACACCATATATTTT; CDR3: CASSLWGRGSGNTIYF
J: TRBJ1-4; size: -; D: -; V: TRBV7-8; DNA: TGTGCCAGCAGCTTAGCCCCCACCGGCGCGCCCGGGGATGAAAAACTGTTTTTT; CDR3: CASSLAPTGAPGDEKLFF
J: TRBJ1-6; size: -; D: TRBD1; V: TRBV28; DNA: TGTGCCAGCAGCTCCGGGACAGGGGCGAGACCCCTCCACTTT; CDR3: CASSSGTGARPLHF
J: TRBJ1-5; size: -; D: -; V: TRBV6-1; DNA: TGTGCCAGCAGTGAAGGGGCAGGGGCTCAGCCCCAGCATTTT; CDR3: CASSEGAGAQPQHF
J: TRBJ1-2; size: -; D: -; V: TRBV18; DNA: TGTGCCAGCTCACCAGTACTCGGGGGGATCTATGGCTACACCTTC; CDR3: CASSPVLGGIYGYTF
J: TRBJ2-3; size: -; D: -; V: TRBV4-2; DNA: TGTGCCAGCAGCCTCGGACTCTCCACAGATACGCAGTATTTT; CDR3: CASSLGLSTDTQYF
J: TRBJ2-7; size: -; D: -; V: TRBV10-1; DNA: TGCGCCAGCCCTCCGCGAGCAGGGAGGTACGAGCAGTACTTC; CDR3: CASPPRAGRYEQYF
J: TRBJ2-3; size: -; D: -; V: TRBV7-2; DNA: TGTGCCAGCAGCTTTCTAGCGCGCCACACAGATACGCAGTATTTT; CDR3: CASSFLARHTDTQYF
J: TRBJ1-1; size: -; D: TRBD1; V: TRBV2; DNA: TGTGCCAGCAGAAAACAGGGGGCCAGCACTGAAGCTTTCTTT; CDR3: CASRKQGASTEAFF
J: TRBJ1-2; size: -; D: TRBD1; V: TRBV3-1/TRBV3-2; DNA: TGTGCCAGCAGCCAGTCGGGACAGGGGCGGAACTATGGCTACACCTTC; CDR3: CASSQSGQGRNYGYTF
J: TRBJ1-6; size: -; D: TRBD1; V: TRBV5-1; DNA: TGCGCCAGCAGCTTGAAGGGACAGGGAGGTTCACCCCTCCACTTT; CDR3: CASSLKGQGGSPLHF
J: TRBJ2-3; size: -; D: -; V: TRBV3-1/TRBV3-2; DNA: TGTGCCAGCAGCCGGGGCTCCGGGGGTGATACGCAGTATTTT; CDR3: CASSRGSGGDTQYF